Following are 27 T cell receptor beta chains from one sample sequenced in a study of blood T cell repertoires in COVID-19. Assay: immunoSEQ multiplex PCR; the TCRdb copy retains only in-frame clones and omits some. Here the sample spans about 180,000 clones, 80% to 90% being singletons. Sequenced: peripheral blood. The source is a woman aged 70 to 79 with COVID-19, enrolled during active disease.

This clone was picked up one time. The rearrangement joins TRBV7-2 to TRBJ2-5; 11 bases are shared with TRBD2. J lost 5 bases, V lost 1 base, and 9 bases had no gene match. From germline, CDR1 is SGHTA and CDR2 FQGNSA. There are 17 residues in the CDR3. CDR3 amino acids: CASSLGTTSGSGETQYF. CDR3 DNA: TGTGCCAGCAGCTTAGGGACAACTAGCGGGAGTGGGGAGACCCAGTACTTC.

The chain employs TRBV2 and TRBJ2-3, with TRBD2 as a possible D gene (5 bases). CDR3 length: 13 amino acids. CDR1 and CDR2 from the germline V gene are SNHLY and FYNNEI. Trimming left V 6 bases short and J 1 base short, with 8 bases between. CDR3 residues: CASRVSGTDTQYF. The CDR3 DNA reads TGTGCCAGCAGGGTTAGCGGCACAGATACGCAGTATTTT.

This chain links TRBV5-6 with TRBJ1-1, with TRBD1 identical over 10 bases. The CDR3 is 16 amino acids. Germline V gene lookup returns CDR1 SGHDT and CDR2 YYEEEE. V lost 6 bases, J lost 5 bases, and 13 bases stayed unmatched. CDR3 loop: CASTPTGGIRETEAFF. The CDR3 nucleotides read TGTGCCAGCACTCCGACAGGGGGCATTAGGGAGACTGAAGCTTTCTTT.

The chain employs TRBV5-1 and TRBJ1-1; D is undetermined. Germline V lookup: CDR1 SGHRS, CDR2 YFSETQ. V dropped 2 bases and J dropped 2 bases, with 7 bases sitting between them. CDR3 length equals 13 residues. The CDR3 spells CASSLTINTEAFF. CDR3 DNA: TGCGCCAGCAGCTTAACAATAAACACTGAAGCTTTCTTT.

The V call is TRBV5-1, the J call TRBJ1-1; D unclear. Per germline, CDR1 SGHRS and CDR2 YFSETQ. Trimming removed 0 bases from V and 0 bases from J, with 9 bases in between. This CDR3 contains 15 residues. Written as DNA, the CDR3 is TGCGCCAGCAGCTTGGGAGGAGGAATGAACACTGAAGCTTTCTTT. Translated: CASSLGGGMNTEAFF.

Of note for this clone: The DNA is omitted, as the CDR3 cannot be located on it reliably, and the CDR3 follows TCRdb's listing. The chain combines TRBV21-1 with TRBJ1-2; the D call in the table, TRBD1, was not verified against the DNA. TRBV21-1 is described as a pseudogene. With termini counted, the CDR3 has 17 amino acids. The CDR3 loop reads CASSKVGQGASNYGYTF.

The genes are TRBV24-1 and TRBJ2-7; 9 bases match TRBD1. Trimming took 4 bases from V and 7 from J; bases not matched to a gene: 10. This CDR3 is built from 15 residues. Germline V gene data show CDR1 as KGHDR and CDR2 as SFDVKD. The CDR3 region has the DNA TGTGCCACCAGTGAAACAGGGGGCGGGACGGGGGAGCAGTACTTC. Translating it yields CATSETGGGTGEQYF.

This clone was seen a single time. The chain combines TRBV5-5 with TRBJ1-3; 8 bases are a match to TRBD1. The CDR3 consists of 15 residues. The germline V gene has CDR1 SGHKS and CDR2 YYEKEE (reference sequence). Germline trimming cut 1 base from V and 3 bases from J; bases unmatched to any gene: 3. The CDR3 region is CASSLLQGGGNTIYF. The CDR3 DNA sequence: TGTGCCAGCAGCTTGTTACAGGGGGGTGGAAACACCATATATTTT.

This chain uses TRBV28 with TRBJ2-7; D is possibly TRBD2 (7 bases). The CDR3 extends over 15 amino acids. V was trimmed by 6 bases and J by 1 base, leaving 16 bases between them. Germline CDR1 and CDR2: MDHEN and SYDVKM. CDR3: CASSTQGAGSYEQYF. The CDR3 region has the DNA TGTGCCAGCAGCACACAGGGAGCGGGGTCCTACGAGCAGTACTTC. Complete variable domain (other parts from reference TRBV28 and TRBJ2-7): DVKVTQSSRYLVKRTGEKVFLECVQDMDHENMFWYRQDPGLGLRLIYFSYDVKMKEKGDIPEGYSVSREKKERFSLILESASTNQTSMYLCASSTQGAGSYEQYFGPGTRLTVT.

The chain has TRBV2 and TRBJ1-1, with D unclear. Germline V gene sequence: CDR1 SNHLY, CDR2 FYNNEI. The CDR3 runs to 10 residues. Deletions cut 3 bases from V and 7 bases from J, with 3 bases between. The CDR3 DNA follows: TGTGCCAGCAGTGAGAGTGAAGCTTTCTTT. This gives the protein CASSESEAFF.

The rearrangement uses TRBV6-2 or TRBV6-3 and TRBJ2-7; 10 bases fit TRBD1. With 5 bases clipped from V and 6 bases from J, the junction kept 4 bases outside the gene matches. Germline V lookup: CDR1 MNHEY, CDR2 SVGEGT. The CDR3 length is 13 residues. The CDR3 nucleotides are TGTGCCAGCAGTCGACAGGGGGCTAGCGAGCAGTACTTC. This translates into CASSRQGASEQYF.

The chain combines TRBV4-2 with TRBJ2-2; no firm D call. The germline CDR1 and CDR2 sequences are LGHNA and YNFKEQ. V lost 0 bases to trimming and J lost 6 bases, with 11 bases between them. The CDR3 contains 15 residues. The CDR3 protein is CASSQERLGPGELFF. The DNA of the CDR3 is TGTGCCAGCAGCCAAGAACGGCTAGGCCCCGGGGAGCTGTTTTTT.

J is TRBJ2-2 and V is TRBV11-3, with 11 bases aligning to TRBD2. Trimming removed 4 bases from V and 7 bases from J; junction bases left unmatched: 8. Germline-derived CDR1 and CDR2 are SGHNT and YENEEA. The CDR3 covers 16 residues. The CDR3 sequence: CASSSGLAGIYGELFF. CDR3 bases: TGTGCCAGCAGCTCTGGACTAGCGGGTATTTACGGGGAGCTGTTTTTT.

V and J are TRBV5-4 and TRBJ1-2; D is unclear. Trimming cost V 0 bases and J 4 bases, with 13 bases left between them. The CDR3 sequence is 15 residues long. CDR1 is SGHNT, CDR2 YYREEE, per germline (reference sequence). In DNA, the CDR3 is TGTGCCAGCAGCTTGGAAGTCTTCGCGGGCTATGGCTACACCTTC. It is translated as CASSLEVFAGYGYTF.

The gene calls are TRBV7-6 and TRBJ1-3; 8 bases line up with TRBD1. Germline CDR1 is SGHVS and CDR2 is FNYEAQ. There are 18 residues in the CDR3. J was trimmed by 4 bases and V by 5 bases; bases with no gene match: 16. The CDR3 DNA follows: TGTGCCAGCAGCCCATGGGGGCGGACAGGGACCCTGGGAAACACCATATATTTT. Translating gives CASSPWGRTGTLGNTIYF. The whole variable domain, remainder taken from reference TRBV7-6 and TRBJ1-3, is GAGVSQSPRYKVTKRGQDVALRCDPISGHVSLYWYRQALGQGPEFLTYFNYEAQQDKSGLPNDRFSAERPEGSISTLTIQRTEQRDSAMYRCASSPWGRTGTLGNTIYFGEGSWLTVV.

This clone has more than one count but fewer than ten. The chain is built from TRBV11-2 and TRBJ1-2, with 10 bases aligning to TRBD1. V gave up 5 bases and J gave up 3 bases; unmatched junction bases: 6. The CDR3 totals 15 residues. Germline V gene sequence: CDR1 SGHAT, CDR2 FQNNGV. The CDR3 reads CASSTGTGVDYGYTF. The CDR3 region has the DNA TGTGCCAGCAGCACCGGGACAGGGGTTGACTATGGCTACACCTTC.

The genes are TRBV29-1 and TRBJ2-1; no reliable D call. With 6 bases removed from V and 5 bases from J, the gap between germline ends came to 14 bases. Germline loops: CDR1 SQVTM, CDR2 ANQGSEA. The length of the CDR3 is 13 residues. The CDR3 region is CSVETTQNNEQFF. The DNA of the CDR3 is TGCAGCGTGGAGACCACCCAGAACAATGAGCAGTTCTTC.

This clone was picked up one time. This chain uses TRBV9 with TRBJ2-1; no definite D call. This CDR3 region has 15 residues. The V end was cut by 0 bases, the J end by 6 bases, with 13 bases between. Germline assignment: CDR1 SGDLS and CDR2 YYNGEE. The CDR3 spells CASSVGGQSINEQFF. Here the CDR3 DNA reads TGTGCCAGCAGCGTAGGCGGCCAATCCATCAATGAGCAGTTCTTC. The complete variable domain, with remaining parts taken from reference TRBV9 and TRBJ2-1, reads DSGVTQTPKHLITATGQRVTLRCSPRSGDLSVYWYQQSLDQGLQFLIQYYNGEERAKGNILERFSAQQFPDLHSELNLSSLELGDSALYFCASSVGGQSINEQFFGPGTRLTVL.

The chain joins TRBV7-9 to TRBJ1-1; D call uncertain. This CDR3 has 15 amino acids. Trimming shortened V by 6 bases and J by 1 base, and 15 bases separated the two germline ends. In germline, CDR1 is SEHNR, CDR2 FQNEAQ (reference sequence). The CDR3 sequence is CASRPLRGSNTEAFF. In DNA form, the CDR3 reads TGTGCCAGCAGACCCTTGCGGGGATCGAACACTGAAGCTTTCTTT.

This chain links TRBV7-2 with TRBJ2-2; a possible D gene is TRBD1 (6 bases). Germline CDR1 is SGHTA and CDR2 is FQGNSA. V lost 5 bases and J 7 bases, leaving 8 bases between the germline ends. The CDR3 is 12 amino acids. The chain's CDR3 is CASSKGHGELFF. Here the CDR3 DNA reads TGTGCCAGCAGCAAGGGACACGGGGAGCTGTTTTTT.

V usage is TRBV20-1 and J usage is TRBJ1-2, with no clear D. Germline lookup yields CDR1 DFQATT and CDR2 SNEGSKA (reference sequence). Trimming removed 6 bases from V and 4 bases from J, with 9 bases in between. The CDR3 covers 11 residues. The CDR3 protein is CSASRGYGYTF. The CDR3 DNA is TGCAGTGCCAGCCGGGGCTATGGCTACACCTTC.

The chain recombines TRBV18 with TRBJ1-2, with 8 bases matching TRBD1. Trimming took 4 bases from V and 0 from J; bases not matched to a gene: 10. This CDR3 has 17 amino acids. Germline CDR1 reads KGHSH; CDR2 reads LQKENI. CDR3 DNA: TGTGCCAGCTCACAAGAGACAGGGGCGACAGCTAACTATGGCTACACCTTC. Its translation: CASSQETGATANYGYTF. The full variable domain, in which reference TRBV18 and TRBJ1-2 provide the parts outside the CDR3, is NAGVMQNPRHLVRRRGQEARLRCSPMKGHSHVYWYRQLPEEGLKFMVYLQKENIIDESGMPKERFSAEFPKEGPSILRIQQVVRGDSAAYFCASSQETGATANYGYTFGSGTRLTVV.

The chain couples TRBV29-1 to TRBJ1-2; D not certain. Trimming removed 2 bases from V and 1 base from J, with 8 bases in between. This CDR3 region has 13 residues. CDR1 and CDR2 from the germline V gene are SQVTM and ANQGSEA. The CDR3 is CSVEYSINYGYTF. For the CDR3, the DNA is TGCAGCGTTGAATACAGCATTAACTATGGCTACACCTTC.

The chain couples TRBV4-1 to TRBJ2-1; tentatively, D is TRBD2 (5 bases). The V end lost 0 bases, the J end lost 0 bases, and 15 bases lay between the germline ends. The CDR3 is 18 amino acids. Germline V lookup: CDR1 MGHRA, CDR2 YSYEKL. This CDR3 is CASSQERGAESSYNEQFF. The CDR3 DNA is TGCGCCAGCAGCCAAGAACGGGGAGCGGAGAGCTCCTACAATGAGCAGTTCTTC.

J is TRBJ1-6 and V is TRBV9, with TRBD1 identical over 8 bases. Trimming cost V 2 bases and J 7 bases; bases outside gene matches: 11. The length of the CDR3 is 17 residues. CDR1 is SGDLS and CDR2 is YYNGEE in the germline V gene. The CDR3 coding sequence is TGTGCCAGCAGCGTCTTACCGGGGACAGGCCGGAATTCACCCCTCCACTTT. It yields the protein CASSVLPGTGRNSPLHF.

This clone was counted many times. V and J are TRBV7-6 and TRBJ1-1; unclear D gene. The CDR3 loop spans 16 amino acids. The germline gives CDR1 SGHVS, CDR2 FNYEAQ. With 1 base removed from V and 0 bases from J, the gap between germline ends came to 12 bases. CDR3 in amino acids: CASSLGPGSMNTEAFF. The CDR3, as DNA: TGTGCCAGCAGCTTAGGTCCGGGGAGCATGAACACTGAAGCTTTCTTT.

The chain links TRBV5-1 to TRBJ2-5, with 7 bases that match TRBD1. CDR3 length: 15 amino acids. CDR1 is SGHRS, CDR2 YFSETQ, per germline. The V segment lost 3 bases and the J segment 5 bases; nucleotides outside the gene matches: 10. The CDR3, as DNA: TGCGCCAGCAGCTCTTGGACAGGATGGACGGAGACCCAGTACTTC. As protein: CASSSWTGWTETQYF. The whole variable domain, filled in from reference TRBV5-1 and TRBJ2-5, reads KAGVTQTPRYLIKTRGQQVTLSCSPISGHRSVSWYQQTPGQGLQFLFEYFSETQRNKGNFPGRFSGRQFSNSRSEMNVSTLELGDSALYLCASSSWTGWTETQYFGPGTRLLVL.